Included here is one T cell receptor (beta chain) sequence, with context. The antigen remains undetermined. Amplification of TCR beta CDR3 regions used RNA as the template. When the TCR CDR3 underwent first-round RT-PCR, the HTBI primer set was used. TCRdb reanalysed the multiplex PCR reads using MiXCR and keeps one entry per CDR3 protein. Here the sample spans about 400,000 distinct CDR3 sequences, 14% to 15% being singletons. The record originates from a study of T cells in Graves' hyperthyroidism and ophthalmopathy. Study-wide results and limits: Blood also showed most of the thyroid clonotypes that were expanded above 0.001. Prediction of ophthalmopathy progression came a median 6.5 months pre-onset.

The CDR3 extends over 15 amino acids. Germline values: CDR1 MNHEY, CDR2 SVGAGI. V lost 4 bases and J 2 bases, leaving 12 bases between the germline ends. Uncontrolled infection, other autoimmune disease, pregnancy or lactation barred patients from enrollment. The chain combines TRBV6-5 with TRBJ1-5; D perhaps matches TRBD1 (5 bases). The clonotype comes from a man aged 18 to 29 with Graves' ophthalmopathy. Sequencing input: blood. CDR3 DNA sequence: TGTGCCAGCAGTTCCCGGGGCCAGGGCAATCAGCCCCAGCATTTT. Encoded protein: CASSSRGQGNQPQHF.